This TCR beta chain was captured by sequencing in a study of identical twins. Overall study findings and caveats: A lower insertion count was a feature of abundant cord blood beta clonotypes, with no such feature in memory repertoires.

The germline V gene has CDR1 DFQATT and CDR2 SNEGSKA (reference sequence). The CDR3 totals 14 residues. Between the trimmed V and J ends, which lost 6 bases and 0 bases, there was a span of 15 bases. cDNA carried unique molecular identifiers, and a universal primer site was added by template switching. Using its own MiXCR run on the 5' RACE reads, TCRdb lists one record per CDR3 protein. The data hold about 890,000 distinct CDR3 sequences, with around an eighth observed a single time. This clonotype has a count of ten or more. Its matching antigen is unknown. Another study also made use of these data, one on yellow fever vaccine responses in identical twins. As that study records: On the reported evidence, twins' vaccine T cell responses seemed partly convergent and partly personalized.

The sample was PBMCs. The TCR was taken from a woman under 30 in good health. The chain employs TRBV20-1 and TRBJ2-7; D perhaps matches TRBD2 (6 bases). The chain's CDR3 is CSAPPLGSSYEQYF. The DNA of the CDR3 is TGCAGTGCCCCCCCCCTCGGGAGCTCCTACGAGCAGTACTTC.